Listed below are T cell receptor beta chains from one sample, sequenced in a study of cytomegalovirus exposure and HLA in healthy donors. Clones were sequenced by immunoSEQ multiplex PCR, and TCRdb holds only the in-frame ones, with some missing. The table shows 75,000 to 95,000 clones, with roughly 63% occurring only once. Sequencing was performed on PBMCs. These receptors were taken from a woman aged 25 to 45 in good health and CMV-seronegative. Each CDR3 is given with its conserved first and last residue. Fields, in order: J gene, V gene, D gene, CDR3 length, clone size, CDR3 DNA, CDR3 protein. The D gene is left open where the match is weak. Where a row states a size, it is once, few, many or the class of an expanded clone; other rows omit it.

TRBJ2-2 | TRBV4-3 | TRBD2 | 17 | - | TGCGCCAGCAGCCAAGAGACGGGAGGGCTCACGGCCGGGGAGCTGTTTTTT | CASSQETGGLTAGELFF
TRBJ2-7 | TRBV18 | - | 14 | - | TGTGCCAGCTCACCGGGACTTCAACTCTACGAGCAGTACTTC | CASSPGLQLYEQYF
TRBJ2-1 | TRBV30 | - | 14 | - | TGTGCCTGGTTCCATGGCGGGAAGAGGGGCGAGCAGTTCTTC | CAWFHGGKRGEQFF
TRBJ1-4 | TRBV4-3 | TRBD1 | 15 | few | TGCGCCAGCAGCCTAAGGGACAGGGGGGTTGAAAAACTGTTTTTT | CASSLRDRGVEKLFF
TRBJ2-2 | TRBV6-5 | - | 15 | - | TGTGCCAGCAGAGGAGGTGGCTACGACACCGGGGAGCTGTTTTTT | CASRGGGYDTGELFF
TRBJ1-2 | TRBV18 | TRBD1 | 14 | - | TGTGCCAGCTCACCCCAGGACAGGGACTATGGCTACACCTTC | CASSPQDRDYGYTF
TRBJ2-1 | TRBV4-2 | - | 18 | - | TGTGCCAGCAGCCAAGCCCCCCTAGCCCCCGGGGGAATGGATGAGCAGTTCTTC | CASSQAPLAPGGMDEQFF
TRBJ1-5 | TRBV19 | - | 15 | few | TGTGCCAGTAGTAAGGAGGGGAATAGCAATCAGCCCCAGCATTTT | CASSKEGNSNQPQHF
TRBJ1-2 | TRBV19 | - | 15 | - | TGTGCCAGTAGTATCGCCCGAACAGGGATCTATGGCTACACCTTC | CASSIARTGIYGYTF
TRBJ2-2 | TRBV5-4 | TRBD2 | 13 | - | TGTGCCAGCAGCCTCACCATAACTAGCGGGGTAGTTTTT | CASSLTITSGVVF
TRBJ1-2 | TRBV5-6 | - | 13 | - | TGTGCCAGCAGCTTGTCAGGGTTCTATGGCTACACCTTC | CASSLSGFYGYTF
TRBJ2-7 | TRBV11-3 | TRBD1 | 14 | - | TGTGCCAGCAGCTCCGGGACAGACCGATACGAGCAGTACTTC | CASSSGTDRYEQYF
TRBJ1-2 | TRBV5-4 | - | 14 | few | TGTGCCAGCAGCTTGGGGGCGACAGCATTGGACTACACCTTC | CASSLGATALDYTF
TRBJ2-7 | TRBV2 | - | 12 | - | TGTGCCTGTAGGACAGAGACCTACGAGCAGTACTTC | CACRTETYEQYF
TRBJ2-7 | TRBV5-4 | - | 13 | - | TGTGCCAGCAGCTTGAGGAGTACCTACGAGCAGTACTTC | CASSLRSTYEQYF
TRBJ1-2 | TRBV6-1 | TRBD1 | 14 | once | TGTGCCAGCACCGTAAAGGGGACAGGGGTTGGCTACACCTTC | CASTVKGTGVGYTF
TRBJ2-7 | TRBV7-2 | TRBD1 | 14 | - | TGTGCCAGCAGCTTCGACAGGGGACCCTACGAGCAGTACTTC | CASSFDRGPYEQYF
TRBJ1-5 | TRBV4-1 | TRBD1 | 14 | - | TGCGCCAGCAGCCGGGACAGGGGGGTTCAGCCCCAGCATTTT | CASSRDRGVQPQHF
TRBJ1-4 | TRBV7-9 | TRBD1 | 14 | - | TGTGCCAGCAGCTTACAGGGGGCCGGGGAAAAACTGTTTTTT | CASSLQGAGEKLFF
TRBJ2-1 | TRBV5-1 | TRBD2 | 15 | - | TGCGCCAGCACCATAACCGGGACTAGCGGCGGCGAGCAGTTCTTC | CASTITGTSGGEQFF
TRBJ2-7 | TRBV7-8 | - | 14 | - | TGTGCCAGCAGCTTACTGGGGACATCCTACGAGCAGTACTTC | CASSLLGTSYEQYF
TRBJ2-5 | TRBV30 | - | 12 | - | TGTGCCTGGATGGAGTTCCAAGAGACCCAGTACTTC | CAWMEFQETQYF
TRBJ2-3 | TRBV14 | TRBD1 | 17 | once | TGTGCCAGCAGCCCACGAAGGGACAGGAGAAGCACAGATACGCAGTATTTT | CASSPRRDRRSTDTQYF
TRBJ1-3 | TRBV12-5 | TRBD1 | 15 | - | TGTGCTAGTGGTTCGCAGGGGGCGCTGGGAAACACCATATATTTT | CASGSQGALGNTIYF
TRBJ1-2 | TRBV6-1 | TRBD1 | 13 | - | TGTGCCAGCAGTACAACAGGGGTCTATGGCTACACCTTC | CASSTTGVYGYTF
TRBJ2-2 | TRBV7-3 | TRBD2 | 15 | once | TGTGCCAGCAGCTTGTCACTAGCGGCGGCCGGGGAGCTGTTTTTT | CASSLSLAAAGELFF
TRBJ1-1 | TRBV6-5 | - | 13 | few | TGTGCCAGCAGGTATGCGGTAGGCACTGAAGCTTTCTTT | CASRYAVGTEAFF
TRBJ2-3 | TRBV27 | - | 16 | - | TGTGCCAGCAGTTCCCCGACTACTACTAGCACAGATACGCAGTATTTT | CASSSPTTTSTDTQYF
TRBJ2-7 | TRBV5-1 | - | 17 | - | TGCGCCAGCAGCTTGGAGGGATCGGGAGTTCGTAACTACGAGCAGTACTTC | CASSLEGSGVRNYEQYF
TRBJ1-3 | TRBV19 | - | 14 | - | TGTGCCAGTCGCCCAGGAACCTCTGGAAACACCATATATTTT | CASRPGTSGNTIYF
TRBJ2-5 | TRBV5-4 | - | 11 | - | TGTGCCAGCAGCGCACAGGAGACCCAGTACTTC | CASSAQETQYF
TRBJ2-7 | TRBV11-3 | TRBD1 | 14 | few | TGTGCCAGCAGCCTCCGACAGGGGGATTACGAGCAGTACTTC | CASSLRQGDYEQYF
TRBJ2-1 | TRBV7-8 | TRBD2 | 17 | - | TGTGCCAGCAGCTTGCCCTTATTAGCGGGAAAGGTGAATGAGCAGTTCTTC | CASSLPLLAGKVNEQFF
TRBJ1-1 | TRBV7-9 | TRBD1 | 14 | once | TGTGCCAGCAGAAGGGGGCGTGGGAACACTGAAGCTTTCTTT | CASRRGRGNTEAFF
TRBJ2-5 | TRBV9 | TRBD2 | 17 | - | TGTGCCAGCAGCCCCGGGAGGGTACGGGGGGGCCTCGAGACCCAGTACTTC | CASSPGRVRGGLETQYF
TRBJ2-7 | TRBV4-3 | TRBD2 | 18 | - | TGCGCCAGCAGCCAAGCGGCCGCCCCGTCGGGACTAGCCTACGAGCAGTACTTC | CASSQAAAPSGLAYEQYF
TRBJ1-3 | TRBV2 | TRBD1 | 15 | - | TGTGCCAGCAGTGGGACAGGGACTTCTGGAAACACCATATATTTT | CASSGTGTSGNTIYF
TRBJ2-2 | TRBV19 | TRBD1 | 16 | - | TGTGCCACTACTACTTACAGGGGCGCTATGTCCGGGGAGCTGTTTTTT | CATTTYRGAMSGELFF
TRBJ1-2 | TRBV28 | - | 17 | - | TGTGCCAGCAGTTCCCGGGACTCGACCGGGGTCCTGTATGGCTACACCTTC | CASSSRDSTGVLYGYTF
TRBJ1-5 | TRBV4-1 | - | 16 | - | TGCGCCAGCAGCCAAGATCACAGGGAAAACAATCAGCCCCAGCATTTT | CASSQDHRENNQPQHF
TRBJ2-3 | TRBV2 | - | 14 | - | TGTGCCAGCCGACTAGAGGAGAGCACAGATACGCAGTATTTT | CASRLEESTDTQYF
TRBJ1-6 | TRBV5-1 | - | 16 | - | TGCGCCAGCAGCTTGGGTGGCAGCGCTACCAATTCACCCCTCCACTTT | CASSLGGSATNSPLHF
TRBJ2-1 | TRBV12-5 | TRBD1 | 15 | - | TGTGCTAGTGGTTTCTCCGGGACAGGCTACAATGAGCAGTTCTTC | CASGFSGTGYNEQFF
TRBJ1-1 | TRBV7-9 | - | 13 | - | TGTTCCAGCCAGAGGGTGGGGAACACTGAAGCTTTCTTT | CSSQRVGNTEAFF
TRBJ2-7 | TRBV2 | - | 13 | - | TGTGCCGGCAATACAGGGAGCTCCTACGAGCAGTACTTC | CAGNTGSSYEQYF
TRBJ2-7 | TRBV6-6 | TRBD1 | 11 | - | TGTGCCAGCAGCGGACAGGGCGGGCAGTACTTC | CASSGQGGQYF
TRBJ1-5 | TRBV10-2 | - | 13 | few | TGCGCCAGCAGTGATTCAGGGGATCAGCCCCAGCATTTT | CASSDSGDQPQHF
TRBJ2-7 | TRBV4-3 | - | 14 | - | TGCGCCAGCAGTCAAAAGCGGTTACTACACGAGCAGTACTTC | CASSQKRLLHEQYF
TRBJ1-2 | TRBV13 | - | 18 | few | TGTGCCAGCAGCTACCGACCGAACCGGAATACAGCTAACTATGGCTACACCTTC | CASSYRPNRNTANYGYTF
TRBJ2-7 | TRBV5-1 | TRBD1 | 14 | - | TGCGCCAGCAGCTTAAGGACAGGGGGCGGCGAGCAGTACTTC | CASSLRTGGGEQYF
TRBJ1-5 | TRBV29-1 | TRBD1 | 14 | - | TGCAGCGTTTCTACAGGGGGCGCGGCTCAGCCCCAGCATTTT | CSVSTGGAAQPQHF